Following are 8 T cell receptor beta chains from one sample sequenced in a study of post-analysis software for immune sequencing data. Study-level results: With TRBV5-6, TRBV5-1 and TRBV20-1 included, 5 or 6 TRBV segments were more frequent in patients than in controls.

These receptors' antigens are unknown. The TCR beta cDNA libraries carried unique molecular identifiers. TCRdb fed the PCR reads into MiXCR, producing one record per CDR3 protein. This table has 820,000 or so distinct CDR3 sequences, approximately 57% appearing once. Sequenced input: blood. These receptors were collected from a girl aged 10-17 years with multiple sclerosis.

The V call is TRBV20-1, the J call TRBJ2-5; TRBD1 matches at 7 bases. Judging by the DNA end, TRBJ2-7 fits better; the J call may be wrong. The CDR3 loop spans 13 amino acids. The germline CDR1 and CDR2 sequences are DFQATT and SNEGSKA (reference sequence). The CDR3 DNA follows: TGCAGTGCTTTCCGCGACAGGGTCCACGAGCAGTACTTC. Translation gives CSAFRDRVHEQYF.

CDR3 in DNA: TGTGCCAGCACCGAGGGACAGCGAGGATCCGAGCAGTACTTC. It yields the protein CASTEGQRGSEQYF. This chain uses TRBV12-3 or TRBV12-4 with TRBJ2-7, with 7 nucleotides matching TRBD1. The V and J ends lost 7 bases and 6 bases, in that order; junction bases with no gene match: 12. The CDR3 has 14 amino acids.

The J gene is TRBJ2-1, the V gene TRBV7-9; 9 nucleotides match TRBD2. Looked up from germline, CDR1 is SEHNR and CDR2 is FQNEAQ (reference sequence). V was clipped by 6 bases and J by 4 bases; unmatched bases: 13. The CDR3 spans 17 residues. CDR3 nucleotides: TGTGCCAGCAGTCCCCTAAAAGCGGGAGGATGGTACAATGAGCAGTTCTTC. It is translated as CASSPLKAGGWYNEQFF.

This rearrangement joins TRBV5-1 to TRBJ2-7; 8 positions agree with TRBD1. Germline loops: CDR1 SGHRS, CDR2 YFSETQ. The V and J ends lost 0 bases and 2 bases, in that order; junction bases with no gene match: 7. This CDR3 is built from 16 residues. CDR3 in amino acids: CASSLDGTGSTYEQYF. CDR3 sequence (DNA): TGCGCCAGCAGCTTGGACGGGACAGGATCCACCTACGAGCAGTACTTC.

In this sample, this clonotype turned up once. The V call is TRBV29-1, the J call TRBJ2-1; D is unresolved. The V end was cut by 8 bases, the J end by 0 bases, with 8 bases between. From germline, CDR1 is SQVTM and CDR2 ANQGSEA. The CDR3 runs to 12 residues. This CDR3 reads CSTWHSYNEQFF. The DNA for the CDR3 is TGCAGCACATGGCACTCCTACAATGAGCAGTTCTTC.

This clonotype was observed at least ten times. The rearrangement joins TRBV20-1 to TRBJ2-7; TRBD2 aligns across 10 bases. Germline V gene lookup returns CDR1 DFQATT and CDR2 SNEGSKA (reference sequence). This CDR3 has 15 residues. V lost 3 bases and J lost 0; bases outside the gene matches: 5. This chain's CDR3 is CSARVLAGDSYEQYF. The CDR3 DNA is TGCAGTGCTAGGGTCCTAGCGGGGGACTCCTACGAGCAGTACTTC.

The chain combines TRBV12-3 or TRBV12-4 with TRBJ2-3; D remains ambiguous. The CDR3 contains 16 residues. Trimming pared 2 bases from V and 2 bases from J, leaving 14 bases between. The CDR3 nucleotides read TGTGCCAGCAGTTTAAACCCCACAAGAAACACAGATACGCAGTATTTT. Translated, it gives CASSLNPTRNTDTQYF.

The V gene is TRBV2, the J gene TRBJ1-5; TRBD1 matches 8 bases. Trimming removed 8 bases from V and 3 bases from J; junction bases left unmatched: 6. This CDR3 is 14 amino acids long. Germline V gives CDR1 SNHLY, CDR2 FYNNEI. In DNA form, the CDR3 reads TGTGCCAGCCTGGCGGACAGGGACAATCAGCCCCAGCATTTT. Translated, it gives CASLADRDNQPQHF.